One sample yielded the 3 T cell receptor beta chains listed below, sequenced in a study of cytomegalovirus exposure and HLA in healthy donors. Primers included in the PCR were 60 Vbeta and 13 Jbeta primers. Measured with immunoSEQ multiplex PCR; TCRdb has only the in-frame clones, and not every one. The table includes 210,000 or so clones, almost 85% detected once. The source material was PBMCs. The receptors were sampled from a woman in her 40s in good health and CMV-seronegative.

The rearrangement uses TRBV5-1 and TRBJ2-1; a possible D gene is TRBD2 (6 bases). This CDR3 has 14 residues. CDR1 and CDR2 from the germline V gene are SGHRS and YFSETQ. V lost 4 bases, J lost 5 bases, and 13 bases lay in between. DNA for the CDR3: TGCGCCAGCAGCCAGGGACTCACCCACAATGAGCAGTTCTTC. This sequence encodes CASSQGLTHNEQFF.

CDR3 in amino acids: CASSVLGTSGGSGRLDTQYF. CDR3 in DNA: TGTGCCAGCAGCGTTCTCGGGACTAGCGGGGGGTCAGGTCGTTTGGATACGCAGTATTTT. The chain joins TRBV9 to TRBJ2-3; 15 nucleotides match TRBD2. Per the germline V gene, CDR1 is SGDLS and CDR2 is YYNGEE. With 2 bases clipped from V and 6 bases from J, the junction kept 16 bases outside the gene matches. The CDR3 sequence is 20 residues long.

This clone is a singleton in its sample. The genes are TRBV6-5 and TRBJ2-3, with D possibly being TRBD2 (5 bases). V was clipped by 8 bases and J by 3 bases, with 18 bases between them. From germline, CDR1 is MNHEY and CDR2 SVGAGI. The CDR3 has 15 amino acids. CDR3 in DNA: TGTGCCAGCCGGACTGTCTACCTGGGGACAGATACGCAGTATTTT. Translated, it gives CASRTVYLGTDTQYF.